This TCR beta chain was observed in a study of OX40 agonist ivuxolimab in advanced cancers. For the wider study: Ivuxolimab, which targeted the costimulatory receptor OX40 (CD134), was an agonistic, fully human IgG2 monoclonal antibody. Intravenous ivuxolimab was administered to patients every 2 weeks at six dose levels: 0.01, 0.1, 0.3, 1.5, 3 and 10 mg/kg. Of the roughly 51 patients in dose escalation, 19 had hepatocellular carcinoma, some 15 had melanoma, 9 had renal cell carcinoma and 9 had head and neck cancer. In the dose-escalation cohort, around four fifths of patients were male, and the mean age was around 60 years with a range of roughly 20 to 80. Patients were allowed to have had prior anti-PD-1, anti-PD-L1 or anti-CTLA-4 therapy, and 40% of the dose-escalation patients had been treated with checkpoint inhibitors. Three dose-escalation patients achieved partial responses, one with hepatocellular carcinoma and two with cutaneous melanoma. The point of sequencing TCRbeta in the periphery was to test whether ivuxolimab changed TCR sequence diversity and drove clonal T-cell expansion. The paper covers the monotherapy dose-escalation part of the phase I ivuxolimab trial, which included N of about 50 patients.

Broader findings and caveats from the paper: After ivuxolimab, CD8+ T cells had more expanded clones than CD4+ T cells on average. Low levels of normalized T-cell clonal expansion were also shown by some nonresponding patients. Partial responders in the 0.1-3.0 mg/kg groups had among the lowest normalized peripheral clonal expansion, especially among CD8+ T cells. Clonal expansion of both CD4+ and CD8+ blood T cells was observed from baseline to week 6 at doses 0.1 to 3.0 mg/kg. The antigen specificity of the clonally expanded peripheral T cells was not determined.

Notes on this clone: This receptor's antigen is unknown. Base quality data are lacking; no much larger clone is found one base away.

To sequence the TCRbeta CDR3 region, genomic DNA was isolated from the sorted cells. TCRbeta CDR3 regions were sequenced using the immunoSEQ Assay. Not all clones reach the TCRdb copy of this immuneACCESS table, which keeps in-frame sequences only. Checked studies attribute under half of the gap to unresolved V genes and leave the rest unexplained. For this sample there are about 33,000 clones; about nine tenths appear just once. In total, the top ten clones hold around 0.84% of the sample. Looking up the germline V gene yields CDR1 MRHNA and CDR2 SNTAGT. V and J are truncated by 5 bases and 5 bases respectively, leaving an intervening sequence of 9 bases. Counted from cysteine to phenylalanine, this CDR3 has 13 amino acids. The entry retains the CDR3 DNA only, 39 bases that are in frame from base 1. Patients with a history of autoimmune disease or receiving systemic immunosuppression were excluded from the trial. Peripheral blood for TCR sequencing was drawn from every dose cohort at baseline, at cycle 4 day 1 and at cycle 7 day 1. The samples were drawn from a first-in-human, open-label, multicenter phase I dose-escalation trial of ivuxolimab. The trial enrolled adults with locally advanced or metastatic head and neck squamous cell, hepatocellular, melanoma or renal cell carcinoma. CD4+ and CD8+ T cells were sorted separately from peripheral blood before TCR sequencing.

This clonotype originated in an adult with an advanced solid tumor such as melanoma, head and neck, liver or kidney cancer. The chain employs TRBV6-4 and TRBJ2-2; no D segment can be confidently identified. The material sequenced was CD4+ or CD8+ T cells sorted from blood, taken in a trial of the OX40 agonist ivuxolimab. The CDR3 is CASSLLETGELFF. At the DNA level, the sequence is TGTGCCAGCAGTCTCTTGGAGACCGGGGAGCTGTTTTTT.